These 17 T cell receptor beta chains came from one sample sequenced in a study of T cell responses to AZD1222 COVID-19 vaccine. TCRdb's copy holds only in-frame clones and misses some; the assay was immunoSEQ multiplex PCR. The repertoire holds about 120,000 clones, with around nine tenths as singletons. The input for sequencing was peripheral blood, taken on day 0 of AZD1222 vaccination. The receptors were gathered from an adult in good health.

The V gene is TRBV9, the J gene TRBJ1-2; possible D gene TRBD1, 6 bases. This CDR3 has 15 residues. V shed 0 bases and J shed 6 bases, with 15 bases lying between them. The germline CDR1 and CDR2 sequences are SGDLS and YYNGEE. The DNA for the CDR3 is TGTGCCAGCAGCGTAGCGCAGGGGAGGAACGATGGCTACACCTTC. Its protein is CASSVAQGRNDGYTF.

J is TRBJ2-3 and V is TRBV19; 9 nucleotides agree with TRBD2. V lost 7 bases and J lost 3; bases outside the gene matches: 8. The germline CDR1 and CDR2 sequences are LNHDA and SQIVND (reference sequence). The CDR3 is made up of 15 amino acids. The CDR3 sequence: CASTAGLAGTDTQYF. The CDR3 nucleotides read TGTGCCAGTACGGCGGGACTAGCTGGTACAGATACGCAGTATTTT.

This clone has only a few counts. The chain carries TRBV9 and TRBJ1-1; 10 nucleotides match TRBD1. The CDR3 runs 15 residues. V trimming: 3 bases; J trimming: 4 bases; junction bases outside the gene matches: 6. Looked up from germline, CDR1 is SGDLS and CDR2 is YYNGEE. The CDR3 sequence: CASSEGTGDGTEAFF. Written as DNA, the CDR3 is TGTGCCAGCAGCGAGGGGACAGGGGACGGCACTGAAGCTTTCTTT. The full variable domain, in which reference TRBV9 and TRBJ1-1 provide the parts outside the CDR3, is DSGVTQTPKHLITATGQRVTLRCSPRSGDLSVYWYQQSLDQGLQFLIQYYNGEERAKGNILERFSAQQFPDLHSELNLSSLELGDSALYFCASSEGTGDGTEAFFGQGTRLTVV.

There are a few counts of this clone. This chain joins TRBV12-3 or TRBV12-4 and TRBJ1-5; D uncertain. Trimming left V 7 bases short and J 0 bases short, with 7 bases between. The CDR3 covers 13 residues. The CDR3 loop is CASKAYSNQPQHF. In DNA, the CDR3 is TGTGCCAGCAAGGCCTATAGCAATCAGCCCCAGCATTTT.

CDR3 sequence reads: CASSPRQRTSGNTIYF. The CDR3 DNA reads TGTGCCAGCAGCCCAAGACAACGGACCTCTGGAAACACCATATATTTT. This chain connects TRBV11-2 to TRBJ1-3; D is unclear. The CDR3 covers 16 residues. The ends were cut back, 5 bases at V and 0 bases at J, with 14 bases in the middle. CDR1 and CDR2 (germline): SGHAT, FQNNGV.

The chain couples TRBV5-6 to TRBJ1-3, with D hard to call. V was pared by 4 bases and J by 4 bases, with 3 bases between. This CDR3 is 11 amino acids long. CDR1 and CDR2 (germline): SGHDT, YYEEEE. The CDR3 protein is CASSRGNTIYF. The CDR3 region has the DNA TGTGCCAGCAGCAGGGGAAACACCATATATTTT.

The V gene is TRBV19, the J gene TRBJ1-1, with no clear D. Deletions cut 4 bases from V and 1 base from J, with 7 bases between. The germline gives CDR1 LNHDA, CDR2 SQIVND (reference sequence). CDR3 length: 13 residues. The CDR3 coding sequence is TGTGCCAGTAGTAGCGGACGGAACACTGAAGCTTTCTTT. This sequence encodes CASSSGRNTEAFF.

CDR3 nucleotides: TGTGCCAGCAGTGACTCAGGTCGAGGAAAGTATGGCTACACCTTC. This codes for CASSDSGRGKYGYTF. J is TRBJ1-2 and V is TRBV2; no firm D call. Trimming took off 3 bases at V and 5 bases at J, with 16 bases between the two ends. The CDR3 runs 15 residues. CDR1 is SNHLY and CDR2 is FYNNEI in the germline V gene.

J is TRBJ1-6 and V is TRBV19; D is ambiguous. This CDR3 is built from 13 residues. Germline assignment: CDR1 LNHDA and CDR2 SQIVND (reference sequence). V lost 6 bases and J 3 bases, leaving 6 bases between the germline ends. CDR3 in DNA: TGTGCCAGTAGATATGACTATAATTCACCCCTCCACTTT. Translating it yields CASRYDYNSPLHF. Drawing the rest from reference TRBV19 and TRBJ1-6, the complete variable domain is DGGITQSPKYLFRKEGQNVTLSCEQNLNHDAMYWYRQDPGQGLRLIYYSQIVNDFQKGDIAEGYSVSREKKESFPLTVTSAQKNPTAFYLCASRYDYNSPLHFGNGTRLTVT.

The chain has TRBV4-1 and TRBJ2-1; TRBD1 agrees at 10 bases. With 1 base clipped from V and 7 bases from J, the junction kept 13 bases outside the gene matches. Germline assignment: CDR1 MGHRA and CDR2 YSYEKL. This CDR3 region has 18 residues. The CDR3 loop reads CASSQVLAGTGAGNEQFF. For the CDR3, the DNA is TGCGCCAGCAGCCAAGTTCTTGCCGGGACAGGGGCAGGAAATGAGCAGTTCTTC.

The genes are TRBV18 and TRBJ1-2; D is perhaps TRBD1 (5 bases). V was cut by 4 bases and J by 2 bases, with 5 bases left in between. CDR3 size: 12 residues. Germline V gene lookup returns CDR1 KGHSH and CDR2 LQKENI. CDR3 region: CASSRGNYGYTF. DNA of the CDR3: TGTGCCAGCTCACGGGGGAACTATGGCTACACCTTC.

V usage is TRBV3-1 (or the pseudogene TRBV3-2) and J usage is TRBJ1-1; 9 bases map to TRBD1. J gave up 12 bases and V 4 bases, and 9 bases lay outside the gene matches. The CDR3 consists of 13 residues. CDR1 is LGHDT and CDR2 is YNNKEL in the germline V gene (reference sequence). Here the CDR3 reads CASSLPDRGKTFF. The CDR3 nucleotides are TGTGCCAGCAGCCTCCCGGACAGGGGTAAAACTTTCTTT.

The rearrangement uses TRBV6-5 and TRBJ2-2; 9 nucleotides match TRBD2. V lost 9 bases to trimming and J lost 4 bases; unmatched junction nucleotides: 3. This CDR3 is 13 amino acids long. Germline CDR1 and CDR2: MNHEY and SVGAGI. CDR3 sequence (DNA): TGTGCCAGTGGACTAGCGCGCACCGGGGAGCTGTTTTTT. As protein: CASGLARTGELFF.

The V gene is TRBV12-3 or TRBV12-4, the J gene TRBJ1-5, with D possibly matching TRBD1 (5 bases). Between the trimmed V and J ends, which lost 6 bases and 3 bases, there was a span of 9 bases. This CDR3 is 13 amino acids long. The CDR3 region is CASRWGPNQPQHF. The CDR3 DNA follows: TGTGCCAGCAGATGGGGACCCAATCAGCCCCAGCATTTT.

The rearrangement joins TRBV19 to TRBJ1-5; 10 bases fit TRBD1. CDR3 length: 17 amino acids. V shed 4 bases and J 4 bases; nucleotides not matched to a gene: 10. CDR1 is LNHDA and CDR2 is SQIVND in the germline V gene (reference sequence). The CDR3: CASSRPTGGKGNQPQHF. DNA for the CDR3: TGTGCCAGTAGTAGACCGACAGGGGGCAAGGGAAATCAGCCCCAGCATTTT.

The genes are TRBV10-3 and TRBJ1-2; D not resolved. The germline V gene encodes CDR1 ENHRY and CDR2 SYGVKD. This CDR3 is built from 13 residues. The ends were cut back, 4 bases at V and 8 bases at J, with 14 bases in the middle. The CDR3 spells CAISADVSVGYTF. The DNA of the CDR3 is TGTGCCATCAGTGCGGACGTCTCTGTCGGCTACACCTTC.

The chain couples TRBV4-3 to TRBJ1-4, with 7 bases lining up with TRBD1. The CDR3 contains 18 residues. Germline CDR1 LGHNA, CDR2 YSLEER. J gave up 7 bases and V 0 bases, and 14 bases lay outside the gene matches. The CDR3 region has the DNA TGCGCCAGCAGCCAAGAGGACCAGGGGGTGTCTATAGGTGAAAAACTGTTTTTT. Protein: CASSQEDQGVSIGEKLFF.